This T cell receptor beta chain is from a study of CD8+ T cells in alopecia areata. Looking at the study overall: At a dose of 5 to 10 mg twice daily, oral tofacitinib was given to treated patients. Findings and limits, study-wide: Lesional tissue from the scalp (especially in alopecia totalis/universalis) showed higher clonality than normal scalp.

Comment on this clone: Its target is unknown.

Reverse transcribed after extraction, RNA yielded cDNA as the sequencing template. Repertoires were generated with immunoSEQ multiplex PCR, while TCRdb's copy carries only in-frame clones and drops some. Here the sample spans roughly 250,000 clones, around 67% being singletons. In alopecia areata patients, both lesional scalp punch biopsies and peripheral blood were collected. CD4+ and CD8+ T cells were sorted from PBMCs. CDR1 SNHLY and CDR2 FYNNEI come from the germline V gene. CDR3 length: 13 residues. V dropped 6 bases and J dropped 6 bases, with 12 bases sitting between them. This TCR was sampled from a human donor with alopecia areata. The chain couples TRBV2 to TRBJ2-1; possible D gene TRBD1, 6 bases. Sequenced here: CD4+ T cells sorted from blood, sampled at week 0. CDR3 loop: CASRGDILNEQFF. The CDR3 DNA reads TGTGCCAGCAGGGGGGACATCCTCAATGAGCAGTTCTTC.